The clone carrying this T cell receptor (beta chain) was observed a handful of times. Its antigen is not identified. The sequenced template was cDNA made from the entire isolated RNA. Generated by immunoSEQ multiplex PCR, the TCRdb table keeps only in-frame clones and is missing some. Here the sample spans hundreds of thousands of clones, around an eighth being singletons. The sample is drawn from a study of beta chain features in type 1 diabetes. Study-wide points: Moderate but significant shortening of TCRB CDR3s was recorded in all four CD4+ subsets from Type 1 diabetes patients.

From germline, CDR1 is SGHTA and CDR2 FQGNSA. The germline V and J ends were trimmed by 2 bases and 3 bases, with 12 bases remaining between them. The length of the CDR3 is 15 residues. The specimen sequenced was naive CD4+ T cells from blood. The chain employs TRBV7-2 and TRBJ2-3; a weak D match, TRBD1 (6 bases). The source of this sequence is a man younger than 35 with type 1 diabetes. The CDR3 is CASSLTRGQTDTQYF. Here the CDR3 DNA reads TGTGCCAGCAGCTTAACGAGAGGACAGACAGATACGCAGTATTTT.